This note documents a single T cell receptor beta chain sequence. This CDR3 has 17 amino acids. In germline, CDR1 is MDHEN, CDR2 SYDVKM. V lost 4 bases to trimming and J lost 0 bases; unmatched junction nucleotides: 6. This specimen belongs to a study of blood T cell repertoires in COVID-19. Original data processing: Estimation of nucleated cell counts was performed using reference gene primer amplification. The method was immunoSEQ multiplex PCR; TCRdb's version includes in-frame clones alone and lacks a portion of them. The V and J calls and the clone size are those of that table, but D and trimming were determined from the DNA. The repertoire includes 150,000 to 200,000 clones, approximately 80% of them detected once, and 9.5% to 15% sits in the top ten.

The TCR sequence derives from a man aged 50 to 59 who had recovered from COVID-19. Sequenced sample: PBMCs or T cells enriched from blood (not recorded which). This chain joins TRBV28 and TRBJ2-3; 11 nucleotides align to TRBD2. The CDR3 sequence: CASSSPGLAVSTDTQYF. Written as DNA, the CDR3 is TGTGCCAGCAGTTCTCCGGGACTAGCGGTGAGCACAGATACGCAGTATTTT.